Listed here are 31 T cell receptor beta chains from one sample, sequenced in a study of PD-L1 blockade in urothelial cancer. The method was immunoSEQ multiplex PCR; TCRdb's version includes in-frame clones alone and lacks a portion of them. Here the sample spans approximately 110,000 clones, approximately 85% being singletons. Sequenced material: PBMCs, taken around atezolizumab (anti-PD-L1) treatment. The receptors derive from a man in his fifties or sixties with urothelial cancer.

This chain joins TRBV28 and TRBJ1-3, with a weak D call TRBD1 (5 bases). The CDR3 sequence is 14 residues long. Between the trimmed V and J ends, which lost 3 bases and 6 bases, there was a span of 12 bases. Germline V gene data show CDR1 as MDHEN and CDR2 as SYDVKM. The CDR3 loop is CASSLGGGKNTIYF. In DNA form, the CDR3 reads TGTGCCAGCAGTTTGGGGGGGGGTAAAAACACCATATATTTT. The full variable domain, rest sourced from reference TRBV28 and TRBJ1-3, is DVKVTQSSRYLVKRTGEKVFLECVQDMDHENMFWYRQDPGLGLRLIYFSYDVKMKEKGDIPEGYSVSREKKERFSLILESASTNQTSMYLCASSLGGGKNTIYFGEGSWLTVV.

This chain connects TRBV28 to TRBJ1-1; 8 bases line up with TRBD1. Trimming took 5 bases from V and 0 from J; bases not matched to a gene: 5. The CDR3 spans 15 residues. Germline V gives CDR1 MDHEN, CDR2 SYDVKM. In DNA, the CDR3 is TGTGCCAGCAGTGCGGACAGGGCGGTGAACACTGAAGCTTTCTTT. This codes for CASSADRAVNTEAFF.

The chain links TRBV28 to TRBJ1-5, with 9 bases fitting TRBD1. The CDR3 is 14 residues long. Germline loops: CDR1 MDHEN, CDR2 SYDVKM. V gave up 6 bases and J gave up 4 bases; unmatched junction bases: 4. The CDR3 DNA follows: TGTGCCAGCAGCACCGACAGGGGGAATCAGCCCCAGCATTTT. Its translation: CASSTDRGNQPQHF.

The CDR3 DNA is TGTGCCAGCAGTGAATATATGGGGGCGACAGATACGCAGTATTTT. Protein sequence: CASSEYMGATDTQYF. The chain uses TRBV6-1 and TRBJ2-3, with D tentatively TRBD1 (6 bases). From germline, CDR1 is MNHNS and CDR2 SASEGT. Trimming cost V 2 bases and J 3 bases, with 12 bases left between them. The CDR3 extends over 15 amino acids.

The chain couples TRBV7-2 to TRBJ2-7; 7 bases agree with TRBD2. CDR1 is SGHTA and CDR2 is FQGNSA in the germline V gene. V gave up 3 bases and J gave up 6 bases; unmatched junction bases: 2. The CDR3 runs 12 residues. The CDR3 nucleotides are TGTGCCAGCAGCTTTGGCGGGGGCGAGCAGTACTTC. It specifies CASSFGGGEQYF.

Concerning this clone itself: Different DNA sequences within this sample yield the same CDR3. The rearrangement links TRBV11-3 to TRBJ2-7; 12 bases line up with TRBD2. This CDR3 comprises 14 residues. CDR1 and CDR2 (germline): SGHNT, YENEEA. With V trimmed by 1 base and J by 5 bases, 0 bases remained unmatched. CDR3 in DNA: TGTGCCAGCAGCTTAGGACTAGCGGGAGACGAGCAGTACTTC. Translated, it gives CASSLGLAGDEQYF.

This clone was observed a handful of times. V usage is TRBV19 and J usage is TRBJ1-6; D remains unclear. The germline V gene encodes CDR1 LNHDA and CDR2 SQIVND (reference sequence). This CDR3 is built from 17 residues. Trimming cost V 3 bases and J 6 bases, with 18 bases left between them. The CDR3 here is CASSILARASPNSPLHF. CDR3 nucleotides: TGTGCCAGTAGTATTTTAGCGAGGGCATCTCCTAATTCACCCCTCCACTTT.

The DNA for the CDR3 is TGTGCCAGCAGCTTGGTTAAACTCAGCGGGAGGGCAGATACGCAGTATTTT. Translating gives CASSLVKLSGRADTQYF. The gene calls are TRBV5-4 and TRBJ2-3; 10 bases are shared with TRBD2. CDR1 is SGHNT and CDR2 is YYREEE in the germline V gene (reference sequence). The J segment lost 4 bases and the V segment lost 0 bases, leaving 8 bases of the junction unmatched. The CDR3 loop spans 17 amino acids.

V is TRBV7-6 and J is TRBJ1-1; 9 nucleotides match TRBD1. J gave up 4 bases and V 5 bases, and 8 bases lay outside the gene matches. The germline gives CDR1 SGHVS, CDR2 FNYEAQ. This CDR3 spans 15 amino acids. The CDR3 region is CASSPRTGASTEAFF. CDR3 coding DNA: TGTGCCAGCAGCCCGAGGACAGGGGCGAGCACTGAAGCTTTCTTT.

This chain uses TRBV6-5 with TRBJ2-5; D is unclear. V was clipped by 5 bases and J by 2 bases, with 15 bases between them. This CDR3 region has 15 residues. CDR1 is MNHEY, CDR2 SVGAGI, per germline. The CDR3 spells CASSAPRRKQETQYF. The CDR3 nucleotides are TGTGCCAGCAGTGCGCCCCGGCGGAAGCAAGAGACCCAGTACTTC.

The chain employs TRBV2 and TRBJ2-2; weak D call: TRBD2 (5 bases). V gave up 6 bases and J gave up 5 bases, with 25 bases separating them. CDR1 and CDR2 (germline): SNHLY, FYNNEI. The CDR3 covers 18 residues. CDR3 nucleotide sequence: TGTGCCAGCAGCGAGGATAGAGGGAGCCCCCCCGGGACCGGGGAGCTGTTTTTT. Protein sequence: CASSEDRGSPPGTGELFF.

V usage is TRBV27 and J usage is TRBJ2-7; 8 bases align to TRBD2. The CDR3 totals 14 residues. Germline CDR1 is MNHEY and CDR2 is SMNVEV (reference sequence). V dropped 6 bases and J dropped 7; count of bases not matched to a gene: 11. CDR3 sequence: CASSYRDGGVEQYF. Written as DNA, the CDR3 is TGTGCCAGCAGCTACCGGGACGGGGGGGTGGAGCAGTACTTC.

The J gene is TRBJ2-2, the V gene TRBV6-5; D remains unclear. Per germline, CDR1 MNHEY and CDR2 SVGAGI. V shed 5 bases and J shed 9 bases, with 7 bases lying between them. The CDR3 has 11 amino acids. CDR3 sequence: CASSNSRELFF. In DNA form, the CDR3 reads TGTGCCAGCAGTAACAGTAGGGAGCTGTTTTTT.

The V call is TRBV5-1, the J call TRBJ2-1, with 11 positions matching TRBD2. The CDR3 runs to 16 residues. Germline lookup yields CDR1 SGHRS and CDR2 YFSETQ. V lost 0 bases and J lost 9; bases outside the gene matches: 8. The CDR3 nucleotides read TGCGCCAGCAGCTTGGGGCTTGCTAGCGGGAGGAGTGAGCAGTTCTTC. Translating it yields CASSLGLASGRSEQFF.

CDR3 bases: TGCGCCAGCCGGCCGGCAGGTGGAACCGGGGAGCTGTTTTTT. Translating gives CASRPAGGTGELFF. The chain carries TRBV5-1 and TRBJ2-2; no reliable D call. The ends were cut back, 7 bases at V and 5 bases at J, with 15 bases in the middle. This CDR3 has 14 residues. Germline assignment: CDR1 SGHRS and CDR2 YFSETQ. Together with reference TRBV5-1 and TRBJ2-2, the CDR3 gives the full variable domain: KAGVTQTPRYLIKTRGQQVTLSCSPISGHRSVSWYQQTPGQGLQFLFEYFSETQRNKGNFPGRFSGRQFSNSRSEMNVSTLELGDSALYLCASRPAGGTGELFFGEGSRLTVL.

V usage is TRBV18 and J usage is TRBJ1-2, with 10 bases lining up with TRBD1. In germline, CDR1 is KGHSH, CDR2 LQKENI. V dropped 6 bases and J dropped 4; count of bases not matched to a gene: 8. The CDR3 is 15 residues long. CDR3 residues: CASSSVTGGLYGYTF. CDR3 bases: TGTGCCAGCTCCTCCGTGACAGGGGGCCTCTATGGCTACACCTTC.

The chain has TRBV9 and TRBJ2-3; TRBD1 matches 12 bases. The junction had 7 bases not matched to a gene; V was cut back by 0 bases and J by 8 bases. Germline CDR1 and CDR2: SGDLS and YYNGEE. This CDR3 spans 16 amino acids. The CDR3 region is CASSVAPGQGAATQYF. CDR3 DNA: TGTGCCAGCAGCGTAGCTCCGGGACAGGGGGCGGCTACGCAGTATTTT.

The chain employs TRBV7-2 and TRBJ2-3; possible D gene TRBD2, 5 bases. CDR3 size: 18 residues. Germline loops: CDR1 SGHTA, CDR2 FQGNSA. The germline V and J ends were trimmed by 1 base and 0 bases, with 17 bases remaining between them. The CDR3 coding sequence is TGTGCCAGCAGCTTAGAATCGAGGGTTTTGGCTAGCACAGATACGCAGTATTTT. Its protein is CASSLESRVLASTDTQYF.

The V and J genes are TRBV5-4 and TRBJ2-3; D gene ambiguous. CDR3 length: 12 residues. CDR1 and CDR2 from the germline V gene are SGHNT and YYREEE (reference sequence). V lost 1 base to trimming and J lost 2 bases, with 2 bases between them. In DNA, the CDR3 is TGTGCCAGCAGCTTGCACACAGATACGCAGTATTTT. This codes for CASSLHTDTQYF.

This clone was detected ten times or more. The chain employs TRBV7-8 and TRBJ2-3; 10 bases are a match to TRBD2. The trim removed 5 bases at V and 2 bases at J, leaving 7 bases unmatched. The length of the CDR3 is 16 residues. Germline CDR1 is SGHVS and CDR2 is FQNEAQ. CDR3 DNA sequence: TGTGCCAGCAGCCGAACTAGCGGGACCTTCACAGATACGCAGTATTTT. Its protein product is CASSRTSGTFTDTQYF.

This rearrangement joins TRBV19 to TRBJ1-5; D is ambiguous. Germline V gene sequence: CDR1 LNHDA, CDR2 SQIVND (reference sequence). Deletions cut 1 base from V and 1 base from J, with 8 bases between. This CDR3 is built from 15 residues. The CDR3 region is CASSIARPSNQPQHF. The CDR3 DNA reads TGTGCCAGTAGTATAGCCAGGCCGAGCAATCAGCCCCAGCATTTT. Supplemented by reference TRBV19 and TRBJ1-5, the full variable domain reads DGGITQSPKYLFRKEGQNVTLSCEQNLNHDAMYWYRQDPGQGLRLIYYSQIVNDFQKGDIAEGYSVSREKKESFPLTVTSAQKNPTAFYLCASSIARPSNQPQHFGDGTRLSIL.

This rearrangement joins TRBV6-5 to TRBJ2-7; TRBD2 aligns across 10 bases. Per the germline V gene, CDR1 is MNHEY and CDR2 is SVGAGI. Unmatched junction bases numbered 10, after V lost 6 bases and J lost 5 bases. This CDR3 is built from 15 residues. As DNA, the CDR3 is TGTGCCAGCAGGAACCCTAGCGGGAGCCTTCACGAGCAGTACTTC. It is translated as CASRNPSGSLHEQYF.

The J gene is TRBJ2-2, the V gene TRBV5-1, with 13 bases identical to TRBD2. The trim removed 7 bases at V and 6 bases at J, leaving 0 bases unmatched. The length of the CDR3 is 13 residues. Germline values: CDR1 SGHRS, CDR2 YFSETQ. The CDR3: CASGLAGAGELFF. The CDR3 bases are TGCGCCAGCGGACTAGCGGGAGCCGGGGAGCTGTTTTTT.

In its sample, this clone was seen a few times. The V and J genes are TRBV5-1 and TRBJ2-1, with unresolved D. The CDR3 spans 15 residues. The germline V gene has CDR1 SGHRS and CDR2 YFSETQ. V was clipped by 4 bases and J by 0 bases, with 11 bases between them. The CDR3 is CASSPRLSSYNEQFF. The CDR3, as DNA: TGCGCCAGCAGCCCACGACTGAGCTCCTACAATGAGCAGTTCTTC.

The chain employs TRBV28 and TRBJ1-6; 10 bases agree with TRBD1. V gave up 4 bases and J gave up 9 bases; unmatched junction bases: 6. Germline loops: CDR1 MDHEN, CDR2 SYDVKM. The CDR3 runs 15 residues. CDR3 coding DNA: TGTGCCAGCAGTTCAATCGGGACAGGGGTTTCACCCCTCCACTTT. Its protein is CASSSIGTGVSPLHF.

V is TRBV6-5 and J is TRBJ2-3; tentatively, D is TRBD1 (6 bases). CDR1 is MNHEY, CDR2 SVGAGI, per germline. With 6 bases removed from V and 0 bases from J, the gap between germline ends came to 13 bases. This CDR3 comprises 15 residues. The CDR3 DNA follows: TGTGCCAGCAGCCGAGACAGGCCTAGCACAGATACGCAGTATTTT. Its protein is CASSRDRPSTDTQYF.

The rearrangement uses TRBV5-1 and TRBJ1-4; tentatively, D is TRBD1 (6 bases). Germline CDR1 and CDR2: SGHRS and YFSETQ. With 4 bases removed from V and 5 bases from J, the gap between germline ends came to 15 bases. The CDR3 has 15 residues. The CDR3 coding sequence is TGCGCCAGCAGCCCGGGCGGGGGCGGGAATGAAAAACTGTTTTTT. This codes for CASSPGGGGNEKLFF. Full variable domain (missing parts from reference TRBV5-1 and TRBJ1-4): KAGVTQTPRYLIKTRGQQVTLSCSPISGHRSVSWYQQTPGQGLQFLFEYFSETQRNKGNFPGRFSGRQFSNSRSEMNVSTLELGDSALYLCASSPGGGGNEKLFFGSGTQLSVL.

The chain joins TRBV5-1 to TRBJ2-1; 9 bases are a match to TRBD2. This CDR3 has 16 amino acids. Germline trimming cut 1 base from V and 5 bases from J; bases unmatched to any gene: 7. CDR1 SGHRS and CDR2 YFSETQ come from the germline V gene. The CDR3 spells CASSLWLAGIHNEQFF. CDR3 bases: TGCGCCAGCAGCTTGTGGCTAGCGGGAATCCACAATGAGCAGTTCTTC.

The chain recombines TRBV27 with TRBJ2-5; a weak D match, TRBD1 (6 bases). Trimming took off 6 bases at V and 1 base at J, with 18 bases between the two ends. CDR3 length: 16 amino acids. Germline CDR1 MNHEY, CDR2 SMNVEV (reference sequence). In DNA, the CDR3 is TGTGCCAGCAGATACAGCCCAGGGGCTAGCCAAGAGACCCAGTACTTC. This encodes CASRYSPGASQETQYF.

This clone was picked up one time. The chain couples TRBV18 to TRBJ2-3; no firm D call. This CDR3 spans 15 amino acids. The V gene lost 3 bases and the J gene lost 0 bases, with 10 bases spanning the gap. In germline, CDR1 is KGHSH, CDR2 LQKENI. The CDR3 region is CASSPLRFSTDTQYF. In DNA, the CDR3 is TGTGCCAGCTCACCCTTGCGATTCAGCACAGATACGCAGTATTTT.

The CDR3 sequence is CASSLRQGWDTGELFF. The CDR3 bases are TGTGCCAGCAGCCTACGACAGGGCTGGGACACCGGGGAGCTGTTTTTT. J is TRBJ2-2 and V is TRBV7-8, with 7 nucleotides matching TRBD1. Germline values: CDR1 SGHVS, CDR2 FQNEAQ. V lost 5 bases, J lost 3 bases, and 9 bases stayed unmatched. This CDR3 spans 16 amino acids.